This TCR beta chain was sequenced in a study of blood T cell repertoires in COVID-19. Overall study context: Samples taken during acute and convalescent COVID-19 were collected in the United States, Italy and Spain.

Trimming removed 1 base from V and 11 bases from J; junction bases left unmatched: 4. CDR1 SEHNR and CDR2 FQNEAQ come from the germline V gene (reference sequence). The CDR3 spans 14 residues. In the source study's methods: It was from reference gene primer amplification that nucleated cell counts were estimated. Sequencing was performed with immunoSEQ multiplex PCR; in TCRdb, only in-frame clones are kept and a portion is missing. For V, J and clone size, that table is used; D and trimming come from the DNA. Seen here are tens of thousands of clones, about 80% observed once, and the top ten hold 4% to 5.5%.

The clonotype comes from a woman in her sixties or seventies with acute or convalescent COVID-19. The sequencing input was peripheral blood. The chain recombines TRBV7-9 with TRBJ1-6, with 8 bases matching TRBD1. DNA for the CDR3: TGTGCCAGCAGCTTAGGGACAGGGAATACACCCCTCCACTTT. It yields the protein CASSLGTGNTPLHF. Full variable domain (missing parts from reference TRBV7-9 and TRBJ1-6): DTGVSQNPRHKITKRGQNVTFRCDPISEHNRLYWYRQTLGQGPEFLTYFQNEAQLEKSRLLSDRFSAERPKGSFSTLEIQRTEQGDSAMYLCASSLGTGNTPLHFGNGTRLTVT.